These 21 T cell receptor beta chains share one sample of origin, sequenced in a study of blood T cell repertoires in COVID-19. Libraries were prepared by immunoSEQ multiplex PCR; TCRdb keeps only in-frame clonotypes and omits some of them. The table shows 180,000 or so clones, with roughly 84% occurring only once. The sample comprised peripheral blood. The receptors originated from a human donor with acute or convalescent COVID-19. The donor label of this sample is uncertain.

The chain uses TRBV9 and TRBJ2-7; D unclear. V was trimmed by 0 bases and J by 5 bases, leaving 15 bases between them. The length of the CDR3 is 15 residues. The germline gives CDR1 SGDLS, CDR2 YYNGEE. The DNA for the CDR3 is TGTGCCAGCAGCGTAGAATCCCCCCTTAAGCACGAGCAGTACTTC. Residues: CASSVESPLKHEQYF.

The rearrangement joins TRBV7-9 to TRBJ1-6; 9 nucleotides match TRBD1. The J segment lost 7 bases and the V segment lost 3 bases, leaving 1 base of the junction unmatched. Germline V gene data show CDR1 as SEHNR and CDR2 as FQNEAQ (reference sequence). The CDR3 is made up of 14 amino acids. In nucleotides, the CDR3 is TGTGCCAGCAGCTTCGGGACAGGGAATTCACCCCTCCACTTT. It encodes CASSFGTGNSPLHF.

This chain joins TRBV5-1 and TRBJ2-1; 7 nucleotides align to TRBD2. Losses at the gene ends were 3 bases for V and 0 bases for J; bases not matched to a gene: 6. Germline CDR1 SGHRS, CDR2 YFSETQ. This CDR3 has 16 residues. The CDR3 sequence is CASSWSGVSSYNEQFF. The CDR3 DNA reads TGCGCCAGCAGCTGGAGCGGGGTTAGCTCCTACAATGAGCAGTTCTTC. The variable domain in full, with the rest retrieved from reference TRBV5-1 and TRBJ2-1, is KAGVTQTPRYLIKTRGQQVTLSCSPISGHRSVSWYQQTPGQGLQFLFEYFSETQRNKGNFPGRFSGRQFSNSRSEMNVSTLELGDSALYLCASSWSGVSSYNEQFFGPGTRLTVL.

The chain recombines TRBV19 with TRBJ1-5; D ambiguous. Trimming pared 6 bases from V and 0 bases from J, leaving 12 bases between. In germline, CDR1 is LNHDA, CDR2 SQIVND (reference sequence). This CDR3 is 15 amino acids long. The CDR3 loop is CASRLTDYSNQPQHF. The CDR3 bases are TGTGCCAGTAGATTAACAGATTATAGCAATCAGCCCCAGCATTTT.

The CDR3 DNA reads TGTGCCAGCAGTGTCTCACTAGCGGAGGGATATACGCAGTATTTT. It translates to CASSVSLAEGYTQYF. The chain recombines TRBV28 with TRBJ2-3; the match to TRBD2 covers 8 bases. V lost 5 bases, J lost 7 bases, and 11 bases stayed unmatched. Germline values: CDR1 MDHEN, CDR2 SYDVKM. There are 15 residues in the CDR3.

This clone occurred a few times. V usage is TRBV5-4 and J usage is TRBJ1-6; D is perhaps TRBD1 (5 bases). Trimming removed 7 bases at V and 5 bases at J, with 13 bases between. Germline V gene data show CDR1 as SGHNT and CDR2 as YYREEE (reference sequence). This CDR3 has 14 residues. The CDR3 DNA follows: TGTGCCAGCCGGGGGGTCCTCAATAATTCACCCCTCCACTTT. Protein sequence: CASRGVLNNSPLHF.

J is TRBJ2-7 and V is TRBV5-1, with 10 bases fitting TRBD2. Trimming took 2 bases from V and 2 from J; bases not matched to a gene: 4. The CDR3 extends over 15 amino acids. Germline lookup yields CDR1 SGHRS and CDR2 YFSETQ. The CDR3 region is CASSFTSGIPYEQYF. The CDR3 bases are TGCGCCAGCAGCTTCACTAGCGGGATTCCCTACGAGCAGTACTTC.

V gene TRBV4-2 combines with J gene TRBJ2-5; 16 bases map to TRBD2. Trimming removed 5 bases from V and 4 bases from J; junction bases left unmatched: 10. This CDR3 is 18 amino acids long. Germline loops: CDR1 LGHNA, CDR2 YNFKEQ. CDR3 sequence reads: CASSSGTSGGARGETQYF. Here the CDR3 DNA reads TGTGCCAGCAGCTCCGGGACTAGCGGGGGGGCCCGAGGAGAGACCCAGTACTTC.

The chain is built from TRBV10-1 and TRBJ1-2; possible D gene TRBD1, 5 bases. With 0 bases removed from V and 4 bases from J, the gap between germline ends came to 6 bases. The CDR3 has 13 residues. Germline V gene sequence: CDR1 WNHNN, CDR2 SYGVQD (reference sequence). CDR3 sequence: CASSESDTYGYTF. The DNA of the CDR3 is TGCGCCAGCAGTGAGTCGGACACCTATGGCTACACCTTC.

The V and J genes are TRBV5-8 and TRBJ2-1, with 7 bases that match TRBD2. V gave up 1 base and J gave up 2 bases; unmatched junction bases: 3. The CDR3 contains 15 residues. Germline lookup yields CDR1 SGHTS and CDR2 YDEGEE. CDR3 sequence (DNA): TGTGCCAGCAGCTTGTGGGGAGGGCCCTACAATGAGCAGTTCTTC. Its translation is CASSLWGGPYNEQFF.

V usage is TRBV6-6 and J usage is TRBJ1-5; D gene uncertain. Germline assignment: CDR1 MNHNY and CDR2 SVGAGI (reference sequence). This CDR3 spans 12 amino acids. V was clipped by 6 bases and J by 5 bases, with 8 bases between them. CDR3 nucleotide sequence: TGTGCCAGCAGCGTAGCGGATCAGCCCCAGCATTTT. This translates into CASSVADQPQHF.

The chain is built from TRBV15 and TRBJ1-4, with D possibly matching TRBD1 (5 bases). V was pared by 3 bases and J by 8 bases, with 13 bases between. The CDR3 sequence is 14 residues long. Germline assignment: CDR1 LNHNV and CDR2 YYDKDF (reference sequence). The CDR3 DNA reads TGTGCCACCAGCAGGGGGGGGGAAGAAGAAAAACTGTTTTTT. This sequence encodes CATSRGGEEEKLFF.

There are a few counts of this clone. This sequence joins TRBV3-1 (or the pseudogene TRBV3-2) and TRBJ1-6, with D maybe TRBD1 (5 bases). V lost 0 bases and J lost 8, with 11 bases in between. There are 15 residues in the CDR3. Per the germline V gene, CDR1 is LGHDT and CDR2 is YNNKEL (reference sequence). The CDR3 region is CASSQEWGGDSPLHF. The CDR3 bases are TGTGCCAGCAGCCAAGAATGGGGAGGGGATTCACCCCTCCACTTT.

This clone is a singleton in its sample. The chain's CDR3 is CAWNLREKLFF. The CDR3 coding sequence is TGTGCCTGGAACTTGAGGGAAAAACTGTTTTTT. This chain connects TRBV30 to TRBJ1-4; D gene unclear. V dropped 4 bases and J dropped 8 bases, with 8 bases sitting between them. The CDR3 loop spans 11 amino acids. Germline loops: CDR1 GTSNPN, CDR2 SVGIG (reference sequence).

V gene TRBV5-4 combines with J gene TRBJ2-3; no reliable D call. The CDR3 has 14 residues. From germline, CDR1 is SGHNT and CDR2 YYREEE (reference sequence). V was pared by 1 base and J by 6 bases, with 12 bases between. This chain's CDR3 is CASSLSYRRDTQYF. As DNA, the CDR3 is TGTGCCAGCAGCTTGTCCTACCGCCGGGATACGCAGTATTTT. The whole variable domain, filled in from reference TRBV5-4 and TRBJ2-3, reads ETGVTQSPTHLIKTRGQQVTLRCSSQSGHNTVSWYQQALGQGPQFIFQYYREEENGRGNFPPRFSGLQFPNYSSELNVNALELDDSALYLCASSLSYRRDTQYFGPGTRLTVL.

The chain couples TRBV5-1 to TRBJ2-7; 7 bases agree with TRBD2. The CDR3 has 13 amino acids. Unmatched junction bases numbered 4, after V lost 6 bases and J lost 1 base. CDR1 SGHRS and CDR2 YFSETQ come from the germline V gene. The CDR3 region is CASTSGLSYEQYF. The CDR3 bases are TGCGCCAGCACTAGCGGTCTTTCCTACGAGCAGTACTTC.

The V gene is TRBV5-4, the J gene TRBJ1-4; the match to TRBD1 covers 8 bases. The CDR3 sequence is 14 residues long. Unmatched junction bases numbered 4, after V lost 4 bases and J lost 5 bases. Germline CDR1 is SGHNT and CDR2 is YYREEE (reference sequence). The CDR3: CASSQDRVNEKLFF. The CDR3, as DNA: TGTGCCAGCAGCCAGGACAGGGTAAATGAAAAACTGTTTTTT.

This chain joins TRBV30 and TRBJ2-5; 16 nucleotides line up with TRBD2. Germline CDR1 GTSNPN, CDR2 SVGIG (reference sequence). The trim removed 5 bases at V and 4 bases at J, leaving 10 bases unmatched. CDR3 length: 17 amino acids. CDR3 in DNA: TGTGCCTGGGCCCTGGGACTAGCGGGGGGGCTCTCAGAGACCCAGTACTTC. It yields the protein CAWALGLAGGLSETQYF.

The CDR3 DNA reads as TGTGCCAGCAGGCCGGGACTAGCGGGGGATACGCAGTATTTT. Protein sequence: CASRPGLAGDTQYF. The J gene is TRBJ2-3, the V gene TRBV6-5; 13 nucleotides agree with TRBD2. CDR1 is MNHEY, CDR2 SVGAGI, per germline. The J segment lost 6 bases and the V segment lost 6 bases, leaving 3 bases of the junction unmatched. The CDR3 length is 14 residues.

The chain joins TRBV5-1 to TRBJ2-7; 8 bases map to TRBD2. The germline V gene encodes CDR1 SGHRS and CDR2 YFSETQ. J gave up 3 bases and V 4 bases, and 6 bases lay outside the gene matches. CDR3 length: 14 amino acids. This chain's CDR3 is CASSPGGGNYEQYF. In DNA form, the CDR3 reads TGCGCCAGCAGCCCGGGCGGGGGGAACTACGAGCAGTACTTC.

The CDR3 sequence is CASRELWGGAGELFF. The DNA of the CDR3 is TGTGCCAGTAGGGAACTTTGGGGGGGCGCCGGGGAGCTGTTTTTT. The J gene is TRBJ2-2, the V gene TRBV19, with D maybe TRBD2 (7 bases). CDR3 length: 15 residues. Between the trimmed V and J ends, which lost 6 bases and 6 bases, there was a span of 17 bases. The germline CDR1 and CDR2 sequences are LNHDA and SQIVND (reference sequence).